This T cell receptor (beta chain) was observed in a study of blood T cell repertoires in COVID-19. Original handling: Amplification of reference gene primers provided the estimated nucleated cell counts. Assay used: immunoSEQ multiplex PCR; TCRdb lists only in-frame clones, some missing. V and J calls and clone size are those listed in that table; D and trimming were worked out from the DNA. Of 350,000 to 450,000 clones in the sample, approximately 81% were seen once. The receptor's source is a woman aged 18-29 years with acute or convalescent COVID-19. Sample: peripheral blood.

The DNA of the CDR3 is TGTGCCAGCAGTCGAAGACAGGTTCGGGAGGAACTAGCTCGGGAGACCCAGTACTTC. It encodes CASSRRQVREELARETQYF. The V and J genes are TRBV7-3 and TRBJ2-5; tentatively, D is TRBD2 (7 bases). This CDR3 contains 19 residues. V was trimmed by 6 bases and J by 5 bases, leaving 31 bases between them. Germline CDR1 reads SGHTA; CDR2 reads FQGTGA.